The TCR beta chain under discussion was sequenced for a study of beta chain features in type 1 diabetes. General study points: A greater similarity of naive, central memory and Treg TCRB repertoires was seen among patients than among healthy donors. People with Type 1 diabetes carried modestly yet significantly shorter TCRB CDR3s in all four CD4+ subsets.

The whole isolated RNA underwent reverse transcription, so sequencing captured expressed TCRB transcripts. TCRdb keeps only in-frame clones here, not all; method: immunoSEQ multiplex PCR. This table holds about 340,000 clones, roughly 14% found once. Sort purity for all populations was recorded as exceeding 98%. The V segment lost 0 bases and the J segment 4 bases; nucleotides outside the gene matches: 3. This CDR3 is 14 amino acids long. Per the germline V gene, CDR1 is LGHNA and CDR2 is YSLEER. This clone was seen repeatedly, ten times or more. Its cognate antigen is unknown. The TCR was taken from a woman aged 18-35 years with type 1 diabetes. V gene TRBV4-3 combines with J gene TRBJ2-7; 7 nucleotides agree with TRBD2. Input material: naive CD4+ T cells from blood. CDR3 coding DNA: TGCGCCAGCAGCCAAGATGCTAGCGGTTACGAGCAGTACGTC. This gives the protein CASSQDASGYEQYV.